This TCR beta chain was sequenced during a study of cytomegalovirus exposure and HLA in healthy donors. Findings and caveats of the study: Most of the CMV-associated TCR beta chains (in a later analysis) appeared to be HLA-restricted.

On this clone itself: Antigen unknown.

Use of 60 Vbeta and 13 Jbeta primers characterized the PCR. Generated by immunoSEQ multiplex PCR, the TCRdb table keeps only in-frame clones and is missing some. Here the sample spans 150,000 to 200,000 clones, more than 65% being singletons. The CDR3 loop spans 17 amino acids. CDR1 and CDR2 from the germline V gene are MDHEN and SYDVKM. The V and J ends lost 4 bases and 5 bases respectively, with 23 bases between them. The chain has TRBV28 and TRBJ1-1; weak D call: TRBD1 (6 bases). Sequencing used PBMCs. The clonotype was recovered from a man aged 18 to 30 in good health and CMV-seropositive. CDR3 DNA sequence: TGTGCCAGCAGTTCGCTTTTTTTGGGGGCTGGGGGAACTGAAGCTTTCTTT. Translated: CASSSLFLGAGGTEAFF.